Listed here are 10 T cell receptor beta chains from one sample, sequenced in a study of ipilimumab plus nivolumab after autologous stem cell transplantation. The repertoire was sequenced with immunoSEQ multiplex PCR; TCRdb's copy has only in-frame clones and lacks some. The sample includes roughly 45,000 clones, roughly 90% of them seen just once. This sample comprised PBMCs, obtained in a trial of ipilimumab plus nivolumab as post-transplant consolidation. The receptors come from a male donor with multiple myeloma.

The chain employs TRBV19 and TRBJ1-1; D ambiguous. Deletions cut 3 bases from V and 0 bases from J, with 8 bases between. The CDR3 has 14 residues. The germline CDR1 and CDR2 sequences are LNHDA and SQIVND (reference sequence). The CDR3 region has the DNA TGTGCCAGTAGTATTTTGGAGATGAACACTGAAGCTTTCTTT. It codes for CASSILEMNTEAFF. The entire variable domain, with the rest obtained from reference TRBV19 and TRBJ1-1, is as follows: DGGITQSPKYLFRKEGQNVTLSCEQNLNHDAMYWYRQDPGQGLRLIYYSQIVNDFQKGDIAEGYSVSREKKESFPLTVTSAQKNPTAFYLCASSILEMNTEAFFGQGTRLTVV.

The chain is built from TRBV7-9 and TRBJ1-5; D may be TRBD1 (5 bases). CDR3 length equals 15 residues. The germline CDR1 and CDR2 sequences are SEHNR and FQNEAQ (reference sequence). V shed 4 bases and J shed 1 base, with 11 bases lying between them. CDR3 in DNA: TGTGCCAGCAGCTGGGGGATGGGGAGCAATCAGCCCCAGCATTTT. This encodes CASSWGMGSNQPQHF. The variable domain in full, completed from reference TRBV7-9 and TRBJ1-5, reads DTGVSQNPRHKITKRGQNVTFRCDPISEHNRLYWYRQTLGQGPEFLTYFQNEAQLEKSRLLSDRFSAERPKGSFSTLEIQRTEQGDSAMYLCASSWGMGSNQPQHFGDGTRLSIL.

This rearrangement joins TRBV7-2 to TRBJ1-5, with D possibly TRBD1 on 5 matching bases. With 4 bases removed from V and 6 bases from J, the gap between germline ends came to 13 bases. Germline CDR1 is SGHTA and CDR2 is FQGNSA. The CDR3 contains 14 residues. DNA for the CDR3: TGTGCCAGCAGCTACAGTCAGGGAGGTCAGCCCCAGCATTTT. Protein sequence: CASSYSQGGQPQHF. Complete variable domain (other parts from reference TRBV7-2 and TRBJ1-5): GAGVSQSPSNKVTEKGKDVELRCDPISGHTALYWYRQSLGQGLEFLIYFQGNSAPDKSGLPSDRFSAERTGGSVSTLTIQRTQQEDSAVYLCASSYSQGGQPQHFGDGTRLSIL.

The chain joins TRBV5-6 to TRBJ2-3; D remains ambiguous. Germline CDR1 SGHDT, CDR2 YYEEEE. V lost 3 bases and J 1 base, leaving 15 bases between the germline ends. The CDR3 loop spans 16 amino acids. The CDR3, as DNA: TGTGCCAGCAGCTCCCCGTCCGGAAAGGGCACAGATACGCAGTATTTT. The encoded protein is CASSSPSGKGTDTQYF.

The chain uses TRBV6-6 and TRBJ2-6, with D unclear. In germline, CDR1 is MNHNY, CDR2 SVGAGI (reference sequence). The V and J ends lost 4 bases and 2 bases respectively, with 9 bases between them. The CDR3 extends over 15 amino acids. The CDR3 sequence: CASSSSSTGANVLTF. CDR3 coding DNA: TGTGCCAGCAGTTCATCCAGCACTGGGGCCAACGTCCTGACTTTC.

The J gene is TRBJ1-3, the V gene TRBV9; D is ambiguous. The V gene's germline CDR1 is SGDLS and CDR2 YYNGEE. This CDR3 is built from 15 residues. V lost 5 bases and J lost 0, with 12 bases in between. The CDR3 region has the DNA TGTGCCAGCAGTGAAACCCCGAGCTCTGGAAACACCATATATTTT. This codes for CASSETPSSGNTIYF.

The CDR3 DNA sequence: TGTGCCAGCAGTTTAACCAGGGCGGGGGCCTACGAGCAGTACTTC. Protein: CASSLTRAGAYEQYF. The V and J genes are TRBV28 and TRBJ2-7, with TRBD2 matching 7 bases. Trimming removed 2 bases from V and 2 bases from J; junction bases left unmatched: 6. CDR1 is MDHEN and CDR2 is SYDVKM in the germline V gene. The CDR3 length is 15 residues.

CDR3 DNA sequence: TGTGCCAGCAGCCGCCGGGACCAGGGGGGCTACGAGCAGTACTTC. Translation gives CASSRRDQGGYEQYF. The chain combines TRBV4-2 with TRBJ2-7; a weak D match, TRBD1 (7 bases). Trimming removed 4 bases at V and 3 bases at J, with 16 bases between. CDR1 LGHNA and CDR2 YNFKEQ come from the germline V gene. The CDR3 consists of 15 residues.

The rearrangement joins TRBV11-2 to TRBJ2-5, with unresolved D. Per the germline V gene, CDR1 is SGHAT and CDR2 is FQNNGV. The CDR3 consists of 12 residues. Trimming took 1 base from V and 7 from J, leaving 7 bases between them. CDR3 loop: CASSLARGTQYF. Written as DNA, the CDR3 is TGTGCCAGCAGCTTAGCCCGAGGGACCCAGTACTTC. Full variable domain (remainder filled in from reference TRBV11-2 and TRBJ2-5): EAGVAQSPRYKIIEKRQSVAFWCNPISGHATLYWYQQILGQGPKLLIQFQNNGVVDDSQLPKDRFSAERLKGVDSTLKIQPAKLEDSAVYLCASSLARGTQYFGPGTRLLVL.

The chain is built from TRBV19 and TRBJ2-1; 9 bases line up with TRBD2. CDR1 and CDR2 (germline): LNHDA, SQIVND (reference sequence). With V trimmed by 1 base and J by 7 bases, 5 bases remained unmatched. This CDR3 is 15 amino acids long. CDR3 amino acids: CASSIGGAGGNEQFF. CDR3 in DNA: TGTGCCAGTAGTATAGGGGGCGCGGGAGGGAATGAGCAGTTCTTC. The whole variable domain, remainder taken from reference TRBV19 and TRBJ2-1, is DGGITQSPKYLFRKEGQNVTLSCEQNLNHDAMYWYRQDPGQGLRLIYYSQIVNDFQKGDIAEGYSVSREKKESFPLTVTSAQKNPTAFYLCASSIGGAGGNEQFFGPGTRLTVL.